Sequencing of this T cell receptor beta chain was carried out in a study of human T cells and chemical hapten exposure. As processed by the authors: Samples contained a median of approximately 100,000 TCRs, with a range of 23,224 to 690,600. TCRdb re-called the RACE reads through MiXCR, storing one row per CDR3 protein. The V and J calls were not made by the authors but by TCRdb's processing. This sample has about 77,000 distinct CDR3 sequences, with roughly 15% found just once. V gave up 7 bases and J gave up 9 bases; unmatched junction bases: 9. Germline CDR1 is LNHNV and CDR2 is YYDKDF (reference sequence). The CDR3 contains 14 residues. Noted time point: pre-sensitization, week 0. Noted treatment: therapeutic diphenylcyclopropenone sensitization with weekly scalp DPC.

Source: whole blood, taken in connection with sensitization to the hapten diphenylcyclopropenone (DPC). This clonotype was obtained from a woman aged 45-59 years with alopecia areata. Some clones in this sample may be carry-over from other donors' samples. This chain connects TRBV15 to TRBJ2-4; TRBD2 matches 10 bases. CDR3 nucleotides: TGTGCCACCAAACCTAGCGGGAGTCGCGTCATTCAGTACTTC. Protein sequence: CATKPSGSRVIQYF.